Listed below are T cell receptor beta chains from one sample, sequenced in a study of tumor and adjacent non-tumor tissue in lung cancer. TCRdb ran MiXCR on the multiplex PCR reads and lists one entry per CDR3 protein. The profile shows 90,000 to 100,000 distinct CDR3 sequences, roughly 78% of them singletons. The sequenced sample was distant non-tumor lung tissue. Every receptor here comes from a man between 60 and 70 years old with small cell lung cancer. The CDR3 runs from the conserved cysteine through the conserved F or W. Fields, in order: V gene, D gene, clone size, J gene, CDR3 DNA, CDR3 protein. The D gene is left open where the match is weak. Rows give clone size only sometimes, using once, few, many, or a class for an expanded clone.

V gene: TRBV11-2; D gene: .; clone size: .; J gene: TRBJ2-3; CDR3 DNA: TGTGCCAGGAGCTCAACATCAGATGTGCAGTATTTT; CDR3 protein: CARSSTSDVQYF
V gene: TRBV12-3/TRBV12-4; D gene: TRBD1; clone size: .; J gene: TRBJ2-7; CDR3 DNA: TGCGCCAGCAGCAAACAGGGGGCGAGAGAGCAGTACTTC; CDR3 protein: CASSKQGAREQYF
V gene: TRBV6-5; D gene: .; clone size: .; J gene: TRBJ1-1; CDR3 DNA: TGTGCCACCGCTCTGATTGATGTGAACACCGAAGTTTTCTTT; CDR3 protein: CATALIDVNTEVFF
V gene: TRBV20-1; D gene: .; clone size: few; J gene: TRBJ2-5; CDR3 DNA: TGCAGTGCTAGAGATCATGGGGCGGCCAACAGTCAATTTCTCCATTACTTC; CDR3 protein: CSARDHGAANSQFLHYF
V gene: TRBV2; D gene: .; clone size: .; J gene: TRBJ1-1; CDR3 DNA: TGTGCCAGCAAAGAGGCGTTCACTGAAGCTTTCTTT; CDR3 protein: CASKEAFTEAFF
V gene: TRBV28; D gene: .; clone size: once; J gene: TRBJ2-2; CDR3 DNA: TGTGCCAGCTCCCATCGGGGGAACGGGGAGCTGTTTTTT; CDR3 protein: CASSHRGNGELFF
V gene: TRBV6-5; D gene: TRBD1; clone size: .; J gene: TRBJ2-7; CDR3 DNA: TGTGACAGCAGTTACTCGACAGGGGGGTGCAAGCAGTACTTC; CDR3 protein: CDSSYSTGGCKQYF
V gene: TRBV11-3; D gene: TRBD2; clone size: .; J gene: TRBJ2-1; CDR3 DNA: TGCGCCAGCAGCTCTCTAGGTGGGGGGGTGTCCTACTATGAGCAATTCTTC; CDR3 protein: CASSSLGGGVSYYEQFF
V gene: TRBV5-1; D gene: TRBD2; clone size: .; J gene: TRBJ2-4; CDR3 DNA: TGCGCCAGCAGTGTGGAGAGAAGCGGGACTCCGTACTTC; CDR3 protein: CASSVERSGTPYF
V gene: TRBV11-3; D gene: TRBD1; clone size: .; J gene: TRBJ1-1; CDR3 DNA: TGTGCCAACGGCTTCCACATACAGGGGGACGCTTTCTTT; CDR3 protein: CANGFHIQGDAFF
V gene: TRBV12-3/TRBV12-4; D gene: .; clone size: once; J gene: TRBJ2-5; CDR3 DNA: TGTGCCAGCAGTCCCTATATCGGGGAACAAGAGACACAGTACTTC; CDR3 protein: CASSPYIGEQETQYF
V gene: TRBV7-9; D gene: .; clone size: many; J gene: TRBJ1-1; CDR3 DNA: TGTGCCAGCGTATCTCTATTAGGGGGGACTGAAGCTTTCTTT; CDR3 protein: CASVSLLGGTEAFF
V gene: TRBV6-2/TRBV6-3; D gene: .; clone size: .; J gene: TRBJ1-1; CDR3 DNA: TGTGCCAGCTTAAGATGGGTTGAAGCTTTCTTT; CDR3 protein: CASLRWVEAFF
V gene: TRBV12-3/TRBV12-4; D gene: .; clone size: many; J gene: TRBJ1-2; CDR3 DNA: TGTGCCAGCAGTTTTGAGGGAGGCTACACCTTC; CDR3 protein: CASSFEGGYTF
V gene: TRBV5-1; D gene: .; clone size: few; J gene: TRBJ2-1; CDR3 DNA: TGCGCCAGCAGCGTAGGTCCAAACCCCCGGCAGTTCTTC; CDR3 protein: CASSVGPNPRQFF
V gene: TRBV6-5; D gene: .; clone size: .; J gene: TRBJ1-1; CDR3 DNA: TGTGCCAGCAGTTCTATGAGAGGGACTAAAGCTTTCTTT; CDR3 protein: CASSSMRGTKAFF
V gene: TRBV5-4; D gene: TRBD1; clone size: .; J gene: TRBJ2-2; CDR3 DNA: TGTGCCAGCAGCTTGTGGGACAGGTCGAGGGGGGAGCTGTTTTTT; CDR3 protein: CASSLWDRSRGELFF
V gene: TRBV5-6; D gene: .; clone size: few; J gene: TRBJ2-1; CDR3 DNA: TGTGCCAGCAGCTTGGGAGGCGGCCTAGCCTACAATGAGCAGTTCTTC; CDR3 protein: CASSLGGGLAYNEQFF
V gene: TRBV12-3/TRBV12-4; D gene: TRBD2; clone size: .; J gene: TRBJ2-2; CDR3 DNA: TGTGCGAGCAGCCGAAGGAGTTTACTAGCGGGAGTAGGTACCGGGGAGCTGTTTTTT; CDR3 protein: CASSRRSLLAGVGTGELFF
V gene: TRBV28; D gene: TRBD2; clone size: .; J gene: TRBJ2-1; CDR3 DNA: TGTGCCAGCACTCCGGGGATAGCGGGATACAATGAGCATTTCTTC; CDR3 protein: CASTPGIAGYNEHFF
V gene: TRBV12-3/TRBV12-4; D gene: .; clone size: .; J gene: TRBJ1-5; CDR3 DNA: TGTGCAAGCAGTTTCTCGGACAGAGGCTGGTATAGCAATCAGTCCCAGCATTTT; CDR3 protein: CASSFSDRGWYSNQSQHF
V gene: TRBV4-1; D gene: .; clone size: .; J gene: TRBJ1-4; CDR3 DNA: TGCGCCAGCAGCCGCTCGAGAGACAGTCCTAATGAAAAACTGTTTTTT; CDR3 protein: CASSRSRDSPNEKLFF
V gene: TRBV5-5; D gene: .; clone size: .; J gene: TRBJ2-2; CDR3 DNA: TGTGCCAGCAGACGAGGAGACAGGTACACCGGGAAGCTGTTTTTT; CDR3 protein: CASRRGDRYTGKLFF
V gene: TRBV4-1; D gene: .; clone size: .; J gene: TRBJ1-5; CDR3 DNA: TGCGCCAACAGTCAGGGGATGTCTCAGCTCCAGCATTTT; CDR3 protein: CANSQGMSQLQHF
V gene: TRBV5-4; D gene: .; clone size: .; J gene: TRBJ2-3; CDR3 DNA: TGTGCCAGCAGATTGGAGGGACAAGGTACAGATACGCAGTATTTT; CDR3 protein: CASRLEGQGTDTQYF
V gene: TRBV11-1; D gene: .; clone size: .; J gene: TRBJ2-1; CDR3 DNA: TGTGCCAGCAGGGTAGCGGAAGTAATTGAGCAGTTCTTC; CDR3 protein: CASRVAEVIEQFF
V gene: TRBV25-1; D gene: .; clone size: many; J gene: TRBJ2-1; CDR3 DNA: TGTGCCAGCAGTGAATACTACAATGAGCAGTTCTTC; CDR3 protein: CASSEYYNEQFF
V gene: TRBV12-3/TRBV12-4; D gene: .; clone size: .; J gene: TRBJ2-2; CDR3 DNA: TGTGCCAGCAGTTTCGGGGAATCCACTGGGGAGCTGTTTTTT; CDR3 protein: CASSFGESTGELFF
V gene: TRBV20-1; D gene: .; clone size: .; J gene: TRBJ2-5; CDR3 DNA: TGCAGTGATTATAACGGGACCCAAGAGACCCAGTACTTC; CDR3 protein: CSDYNGTQETQYF
V gene: TRBV5-6; D gene: .; clone size: .; J gene: TRBJ2-3; CDR3 DNA: TGTGCCTGCAGCTTGGGGGCAGGATTCACAGAAACGCAGTATTTT; CDR3 protein: CACSLGAGFTETQYF
V gene: TRBV6-5; D gene: TRBD1; clone size: .; J gene: TRBJ2-6; CDR3 DNA: TGTGCCACTAGACCTACAGGGGCTGGGGCCAACGTCCTGACTTTC; CDR3 protein: CATRPTGAGANVLTF
V gene: TRBV29-1; D gene: TRBD1; clone size: .; J gene: TRBJ1-4; CDR3 DNA: TGCAGCGTCCAAGGGGGCGCCCACGCGACTAATGAAGAACTGTTTTTT; CDR3 protein: CSVQGGAHATNEELFF
V gene: TRBV19; D gene: .; clone size: few; J gene: TRBJ2-1; CDR3 DNA: TGTGCAAGTAGTGTGCGGCTTTACAATGAGCAGTTCTTC; CDR3 protein: CASSVRLYNEQFF
V gene: TRBV5-1; D gene: .; clone size: .; J gene: TRBJ1-4; CDR3 DNA: TGCGCCAGCAGCTCAGGATCATCCAGTTCACGCGAAAAACTGTTTTTT; CDR3 protein: CASSSGSSSSREKLFF
V gene: TRBV12-3/TRBV12-4; D gene: .; clone size: many; J gene: TRBJ2-5; CDR3 DNA: TGTGCCAGCACCCCAACATCGGTCGTGTTACGGGCGGAGACCCAGTACTTC; CDR3 protein: CASTPTSVVLRAETQYF
V gene: TRBV11-3; D gene: .; clone size: once; J gene: TRBJ2-7; CDR3 DNA: TGTGTCAGCAGCTTAGGACAGAGGGCACGATACGAGCAGTACTTC; CDR3 protein: CVSSLGQRARYEQYF
V gene: TRBV11-2; D gene: .; clone size: medium-sized; J gene: TRBJ2-3; CDR3 DNA: TGTGCCAGCAGCTTAGAGTCAACGACTGGGGGGGCCTACACAGATACGCAGTATTTT; CDR3 protein: CASSLESTTGGAYTDTQYF
V gene: TRBV6-1; D gene: .; clone size: once; J gene: TRBJ2-1; CDR3 DNA: TGTGCCAGCATCCGGACTAACGGGAGTTATGAGCAGTTCTTC; CDR3 protein: CASIRTNGSYEQFF
V gene: TRBV4-1; D gene: .; clone size: .; J gene: TRBJ2-7; CDR3 DNA: TGCACCAGCAGCCAAGTTTTGTCGGGACTCCCCTCGAAGCAGTACTTC; CDR3 protein: CTSSQVLSGLPSKQYF
V gene: TRBV29-1; D gene: .; clone size: .; J gene: TRBJ2-3; CDR3 DNA: TGCGGCGTTGAAGGTTTAGGTGGGGGCACAGAAACGCAGTATTTT; CDR3 protein: CGVEGLGGGTETQYF
V gene: TRBV20-1; D gene: .; clone size: many; J gene: TRBJ1-5; CDR3 DNA: TGCAGTGCGAGAGGAGGGACCAAGGGGGATCAGCCCCAGCATTTT; CDR3 protein: CSARGGTKGDQPQHF
V gene: TRBV25-1; D gene: .; clone size: many; J gene: TRBJ2-5; CDR3 DNA: TGTGCCAGCAGTGATTTGTACCAAGAGACCCAGTACTTC; CDR3 protein: CASSDLYQETQYF
V gene: TRBV29-1; D gene: .; clone size: .; J gene: TRBJ2-5; CDR3 DNA: TGCAGTCACGGAGCTCAGGGGACCCAGTACTTC; CDR3 protein: CSHGAQGTQYF
V gene: TRBV28; D gene: TRBD1; clone size: many; J gene: TRBJ1-4; CDR3 DNA: TGTGCCAGCGGTCTGACAGGGGGCGAGGAAAAACTGTTTTTT; CDR3 protein: CASGLTGGEEKLFF
V gene: TRBV12-3/TRBV12-4; D gene: .; clone size: .; J gene: TRBJ2-1; CDR3 DNA: TGTGCCAGCAGTTTAATACAGTCCTACAATGAGCTGTTCTTC; CDR3 protein: CASSLIQSYNELFF
V gene: TRBV5-8; D gene: .; clone size: few; J gene: TRBJ2-5; CDR3 DNA: TGTGCCAGCAGCCGAGGGAGGACGGGTCTACTGGTGGAGACCCAGTACTTC; CDR3 protein: CASSRGRTGLLVETQYF
V gene: TRBV5-6; D gene: .; clone size: .; J gene: TRBJ1-1; CDR3 DNA: TGTGCCAGCATCTTGGCCTCCGAGACATCGAACACTGAAGCTTTCTTT; CDR3 protein: CASILASETSNTEAFF